This T cell receptor (beta chain) was retrieved from a study of regulatory T cells in long-lasting Graves disease. Building the TCR beta libraries relied on iRepertoire HTBI primers, and CDR3 regions underwent Arm-PCR. Using its own MiXCR run on the multiplex PCR reads, TCRdb lists one record per CDR3 protein. The profile shows about 400,000 distinct CDR3 sequences, over 12% of them singletons. The CDR3 spans 16 residues. J lost 10 bases, V lost 6 bases, and 19 bases had no gene match. Germline V CDR1 and CDR2: MNHNS, SASEGT. The time point here: newly diagnosed GD, antithyroid drugs for less than 3 months. Isolated PBMC RNA provided the starting material for the TCR library. The data also belong to a second study, concerning T cells in Graves' hyperthyroidism and ophthalmopathy. That publication notes: First-round RT-PCR targeting the TCR CDR3 was performed with the HTBI primer set.

This material consisted of peripheral blood mononuclear cells (PBMCs), taken at new diagnosis, from a patient treated with antithyroid drugs. This sequence was found in a woman between 40 and 50 years old with Graves disease. The gene calls are TRBV6-1 and TRBJ1-1; 8 positions match TRBD1. CDR3 sequence (DNA): TGTGCCAGCAGCCCTCCGCAGGGGGCGCCACTGCCGGTAGCTTTCTTT. Protein: CASSPPQGAPLPVAFF.